This T cell receptor (beta chain) was recovered during a study of metastatic and nonmetastatic thyroid tumors. Overall study: Repertoires from blood and tumor or nodule tissue of malignant and benign thyroid patients were compared.

Remarks on this clone: What it recognizes is unknown.

Study conclusions and caveats: Significantly higher TCR beta diversity was reportedly seen in malignant thyroid tumors than benign nodules, in blood and tumor.

Looked up from germline, CDR1 is SEHNR and CDR2 is FQNEAQ (reference sequence). Trimming removed 5 bases from V and 4 bases from J, with 14 bases in between. The CDR3 contains 14 residues. Original methodology: Researchers built a distant-metastasis classifier for papillary thyroid cancer that drew on CDR3 differences across clinicopathological groups. TCRdb re-analyzed the PCR reads using MiXCR. These V and J calls are TCRdb output, not the study's own analysis. The table lists roughly 20,000 clones, roughly a third of them singletons. No treatment of any kind had been given to any patient before thyroid surgery.

The TCR comes from a female donor with papillary thyroid cancer or a benign thyroid nodule (not recorded which). Some clones in this sample may be carry-over from other donors' samples. Sequencing used blood. The chain carries TRBV7-9 and TRBJ1-2; weak D call: TRBD1 (5 bases). The CDR3 loop reads CASSPSGGVYGYTF. CDR3 in DNA: TGTGCCAGCAGCCCCAGTGGAGGGGTCTATGGCTACACCTTC.